This TCR beta chain was found in a study of tumor-infiltrating lymphocytes in primary liver carcinoma. Overall study context: Tissue type made little difference to sample yields of roughly 3.65 to 7.13 million productive TCRbeta reads.

On this clonotype itself: What it binds is not known.

The CDR3 has 13 amino acids. In germline, CDR1 is SGHAT, CDR2 FQDESV (reference sequence). Trimming left V 3 bases short and J 8 bases short, with 11 bases between. The study's findings and limits: Blood had a significantly lower top-250-clone fraction than tumors did (p = 0.039). Only about 7.5-24% of top clones appeared in all five tumor regions.

Constant-region priming of 500 ng total RNA yielded TCR beta cDNA. Slightly modified ARM-PCR with three nested multiplex PCR rounds yielded TCR beta libraries. The first two PCR rounds used TRBV1-TRBV30 primers with a Cbeta primer, roughly 10 cycles each. TCRdb processed the multiplex PCR reads anew with MiXCR; each CDR3 protein has one entry. The sample carries more than 90,000 distinct CDR3 sequences, around two thirds recorded once. Each 20-30 mg portion of unsorted bulk tissue served as the source for co-extraction of RNA and DNA. Chronic HBV infection affected patients, none of whom had received treatment.

The V and J genes are TRBV11-1 and TRBJ2-1; the D is unclear. The material sequenced was liver tumor tissue from sampling region 2. Subset here: tumor region T2, inferior pole. This sequence was found in a woman in her sixties or seventies with primary liver carcinoma and hepatitis B virus infection. CDR3 residues: CASSFGTNDEQFF. In DNA, the CDR3 is TGTGCCAGCAGCTTCGGTACGAATGATGAGCAGTTCTTC.